Listed here are 14 T cell receptor beta chains from one sample, sequenced in a study of cytomegalovirus exposure and HLA in healthy donors. The primer mix had 60 Vbeta and 13 Jbeta primers. The method was immunoSEQ multiplex PCR; TCRdb's version includes in-frame clones alone and lacks a portion of them. Of 140,000 or so clones in the sample, 76% were seen once. The sample taken for sequencing was PBMCs. All receptors come from a woman between 35 and 50 years old in good health and CMV-seronegative.

The V call is TRBV7-9, the J call TRBJ1-5; the match to TRBD1 covers 12 bases. The CDR3 spans 16 residues. Trimming removed 5 bases from V and 4 bases from J; junction bases left unmatched: 6. Germline CDR1 is SEHNR and CDR2 is FQNEAQ (reference sequence). The CDR3 loop is CASSLGTGGLNQPQHF. CDR3 DNA sequence: TGTGCCAGCAGCCTCGGGACAGGGGGCTTGAATCAGCCCCAGCATTTT.

V is TRBV28 and J is TRBJ2-7; the match to TRBD1 covers 7 bases. CDR3 length: 14 residues. Trimming at V came to 5 bases and at J to 3 bases, leaving 7 bases not matched to a gene. The germline V gene encodes CDR1 MDHEN and CDR2 SYDVKM. The CDR3 DNA follows: TGTGCCAGCAGTCCCCTGACAGGGTTCTACGAGCAGTACTTC. Residues: CASSPLTGFYEQYF.

The chain recombines TRBV19 with TRBJ2-5; TRBD2 might be the D (7 bases). This CDR3 is built from 15 residues. Trimming cost V 6 bases and J 4 bases, with 18 bases left between them. The germline V gene has CDR1 LNHDA and CDR2 SQIVND (reference sequence). CDR3 region: CASRPRGGIRETQYF. The CDR3, as DNA: TGTGCCAGTAGACCTAGGGGGGGTATCCGAGAGACCCAGTACTTC.

This rearrangement joins TRBV19 to TRBJ2-7, with 11 positions matching TRBD1. Trimming at V came to 7 bases and at J to 7 bases, leaving 12 bases not matched to a gene. The CDR3 extends over 15 amino acids. Germline V gives CDR1 LNHDA, CDR2 SQIVND (reference sequence). CDR3: CASTKDRGLSGEQYF. DNA of the CDR3: TGTGCCAGTACCAAGGACAGGGGGCTTTCGGGGGAGCAGTACTTC.

A note on this clone: The germline gene is not matched at one end of the junction; a read error may be the cause. The V call is TRBV7-9, the J call TRBJ1-2; D gene uncertain. This CDR3 spans 14 amino acids. CDR1 and CDR2 from the germline V gene are SEHNR and FQNEAQ (reference sequence). The chain's CDR3 is CSSSLLPRDYGYTF. CDR3 DNA sequence: TGTTCCAGCAGCTTACTTCCACGCGACTATGGCTACACCTTC.

The chain links TRBV5-1 to TRBJ1-6, with D perhaps TRBD1 (5 bases). V was cut by 1 base and J by 7 bases, with 15 bases left in between. The CDR3 is 16 amino acids. Germline values: CDR1 SGHRS, CDR2 YFSETQ. The CDR3, as DNA: TGCGCCAGCAGCTTGAATGGAGGGGCTGGAAATTCACCCCTCCACTTT. Its translation: CASSLNGGAGNSPLHF. The complete variable domain, with remaining parts taken from reference TRBV5-1 and TRBJ1-6, reads KAGVTQTPRYLIKTRGQQVTLSCSPISGHRSVSWYQQTPGQGLQFLFEYFSETQRNKGNFPGRFSGRQFSNSRSEMNVSTLELGDSALYLCASSLNGGAGNSPLHFGNGTRLTVT.

This chain connects TRBV6-5 to TRBJ1-6; D is undetermined. V was trimmed by 5 bases and J by 11 bases, leaving 7 bases between them. The V gene's germline CDR1 is MNHEY and CDR2 SVGAGI. The CDR3 loop spans 11 amino acids. The CDR3 region is CASSEGPPLHF. CDR3 coding DNA: TGTGCCAGCAGTGAGGGCCCACCCCTCCACTTT.

This rearrangement joins TRBV10-2 to TRBJ1-5; D remains ambiguous. The CDR3 has 14 residues. Germline loops: CDR1 WSHSY, CDR2 SAAADI. The V gene lost 4 bases and the J gene lost 4 bases, with 11 bases spanning the gap. CDR3 in amino acids: CASSAAGVNQPQHF. The CDR3, as DNA: TGCGCCAGCAGTGCCGCCGGGGTGAATCAGCCCCAGCATTTT.

The rearrangement joins TRBV5-1 to TRBJ2-3; 12 nucleotides line up with TRBD2. In germline, CDR1 is SGHRS, CDR2 YFSETQ. V was pared by 0 bases and J by 2 bases, with 4 bases of the junction left unmatched. The CDR3 sequence is 17 residues long. CDR3 sequence: CASSLEASGRDTDTQYF. The CDR3 nucleotides read TGCGCCAGCAGCTTGGAGGCTAGCGGGAGGGACACAGATACGCAGTATTTT.

This clone was observed a handful of times. The V and J genes are TRBV6-5 and TRBJ2-7; TRBD2 agrees at 10 bases. V lost 7 bases and J lost 7; bases outside the gene matches: 7. Germline V CDR1 and CDR2: MNHEY, SVGAGI. CDR3 size: 13 residues. The CDR3: CASTLAGAGEQYF. CDR3 DNA: TGTGCCAGCACCCTAGCGGGAGCTGGTGAGCAGTACTTC.

The CDR3 protein is CASSATSGGPSSYEQYF. CDR3 DNA sequence: TGTGCCAGCAGTGCGACTAGCGGGGGCCCGAGCTCCTACGAGCAGTACTTC. J is TRBJ2-7 and V is TRBV6-1; 12 nucleotides match TRBD2. CDR1 and CDR2 from the germline V gene are MNHNS and SASEGT. The CDR3 totals 17 residues. The ends lost 4 bases at V and 0 bases at J; junction bases unmatched: 7.

This chain uses TRBV19 with TRBJ1-4; 7 nucleotides align to TRBD1. The germline CDR1 and CDR2 sequences are LNHDA and SQIVND (reference sequence). The length of the CDR3 is 15 residues. Unmatched junction bases numbered 6, after V lost 1 base and J lost 7 bases. CDR3 loop: CASSIVEGATEKLFF. The CDR3 nucleotides are TGTGCCAGTAGTATAGTTGAGGGGGCGACTGAAAAACTGTTTTTT.

The chain combines TRBV5-1 with TRBJ2-2; 7 bases align to TRBD1. The J segment lost 5 bases and the V segment lost 0 bases, leaving 7 bases of the junction unmatched. The length of the CDR3 is 16 residues. Germline V CDR1 and CDR2: SGHRS, YFSETQ. This CDR3 is CASSLGTGEPTGELFF. DNA of the CDR3: TGCGCCAGCAGCTTGGGAACAGGGGAACCGACCGGGGAGCTGTTTTTT.

This rearrangement joins TRBV2 to TRBJ2-1; D is perhaps TRBD2 (6 bases). Trimming removed 10 bases from V and 0 bases from J, with 13 bases in between. Per germline, CDR1 SNHLY and CDR2 FYNNEI. The CDR3 sequence is 14 residues long. CDR3 bases: TGTGCCACCGGGACTCTAAGCTCCTACAATGAGCAGTTCTTC. This gives the protein CATGTLSSYNEQFF.